This T cell receptor (beta chain) was observed in a study of blood T cell repertoires in COVID-19. Study at large: Samples representing acute and convalescent COVID-19 were sourced from the United States, Italy and Spain.

Participants were aged about 18 to 100 years, lived in roughly 25 US areas, and enrolled virtually. Cohort placement rested on clinical history that participants reported themselves. Per germline, CDR1 LNHDA and CDR2 SQIVND (reference sequence). The CDR3 runs 11 residues. V was pared by 7 bases and J by 6 bases, with 9 bases between. Data came from immunoSEQ multiplex PCR; TCRdb stores just in-frame clones and leaves some out. The table shows over 350,000 clones, with more than 75% occurring only once. What was sequenced was PBMCs or T cells enriched from blood (not recorded which). The receptor comes from a young woman who had recovered from COVID-19. This rearrangement joins TRBV19 to TRBJ1-2; D is uncertain. Here the CDR3 reads CASTHTDGYTF. CDR3 sequence (DNA): TGTGCCAGTACCCACACCGATGGCTACACCTTC.